The T cell receptor (beta chain) under discussion was sequenced for a study of T cells after yellow fever vaccination. About the research overall: Preparation used SMART-Seq v4 Ultra Low Input for the low-cell-number fractions.

This clonotype has only a few counts. Its specificity is unknown. TCRdb used MiXCR to reprocess the 5' RACE reads, holding one entry per CDR3 protein. The profile shows about 150,000 distinct CDR3 sequences, roughly 6.2% of them singletons. The study's findings and limits: Boosting was followed by the reappearance of most primary-vaccination clones (under 97% CD4, about 89% CD8). Though weaker, the secondary response peaked faster, on day 5 versus 15.

The CDR3 has 14 residues. Trimming cost V 0 bases and J 1 base, with 5 bases left between them. Germline loops: CDR1 SGHRS, CDR2 YFSETQ. The sample consisted of CD4+ T cells sorted from PBMCs, taken on the day of the first yellow fever vaccination. The receptor's source is a man aged 18-30 years who received the YFV17D yellow fever vaccine. The chain uses TRBV5-1 and TRBJ2-4; D is unclear. The CDR3 coding sequence is TGCGCCAGCAGCTTGGAAGGGGCCAAAAACATTCAGTACTTC. Its translation: CASSLEGAKNIQYF.